The source of this TCR beta chain is a study of T-cell reconstitution after alpha-beta-depleted transplantation in children. Germline CDR1 is SGHRS and CDR2 is YFSETQ. The V and J ends lost 0 bases and 10 bases respectively, with 14 bases between them. CDR3 length: 15 residues. The library targeted TCRbeta and was prepared with unique molecular identifiers. TCRdb re-called the PCR reads with MiXCR, one entry per CDR3 protein. The table shows about 240,000 distinct CDR3 sequences, with 12% occurring only once. This clonotype was recorded many times. The receptor comes from a human donor who donated a stem cell graft to a child with acute lymphoblastic leukemia. This specimen was PBMCs from the stem cell graft donor, taken from the stem cell graft. The chain carries TRBV5-1 and TRBJ1-6; TRBD1 is a possible D gene (6 bases). The chain's CDR3 is CASSLDQGPGSPLHF. The CDR3 DNA sequence: TGCGCCAGCAGCTTGGATCAGGGGCCGGGCTCACCCCTCCACTTT.